This is a list of T cell receptor beta chains from one sample in a study of a mutant IDH1 vaccine in newly diagnosed glioma. Their target antigens are unknown. Method: immunoSEQ multiplex PCR; TCRdb's copy keeps in-frame clones and lacks some. The sample lists approximately 60,000 clones; 75% to 90% were seen once. The sample in question was PBMCs, obtained from a glioma patient whose treatment included an IDH1 peptide vaccine. The receptors were sampled from a man in his forties with glioma. Each CDR3 is given with its conserved first and last residue. Fields, in order: D gene, V gene, CDR3 protein. The D gene is left open where the match is weak.

d_gene: -
v_gene: TRBV19
CDR3aa: CASSSRGSLYGYTF

d_gene: -
v_gene: TRBV5-4
CDR3aa: CASSFQTGAFGNTIYF

d_gene: -
v_gene: TRBV18
CDR3aa: CASSPPQGPNTGELFF

d_gene: -
v_gene: TRBV6-5
CDR3aa: CASRMGRAYEQYF

d_gene: -
v_gene: TRBV28
CDR3aa: CALGQIYEQYF

d_gene: TRBD2
v_gene: TRBV6-1
CDR3aa: CASSKDMRRLAGGSYEQYF

d_gene: -
v_gene: TRBV6-6
CDR3aa: CASSPDVYGQHF

d_gene: TRBD1
v_gene: TRBV6-5
CDR3aa: CASRRDRGAYEQYF

d_gene: TRBD2
v_gene: TRBV5-6
CDR3aa: CASSLERGATYNEQFF

d_gene: -
v_gene: TRBV2
CDR3aa: CASTQRGEFEQYF

d_gene: -
v_gene: TRBV10-3
CDR3aa: CAISQTESEQYF

d_gene: -
v_gene: TRBV7-7
CDR3aa: CASSPLPRGRLKQFF

d_gene: -
v_gene: TRBV4-3
CDR3aa: CASSLREASEQFF

d_gene: -
v_gene: TRBV2
CDR3aa: CASSSGVVQVRYTF

d_gene: -
v_gene: TRBV7-8
CDR3aa: CASSLTSLWANVLTF

d_gene: -
v_gene: TRBV19
CDR3aa: CASSGSTNEKLFF

d_gene: -
v_gene: TRBV4-2
CDR3aa: CASSQIRQLATNEKLFF

d_gene: -
v_gene: TRBV7-2
CDR3aa: CASSDVLIRTDTQYF

d_gene: TRBD2
v_gene: TRBV29-1
CDR3aa: CSVVWLAGSTGELFF

d_gene: -
v_gene: TRBV18
CDR3aa: CASSPQGGNEQFF

d_gene: -
v_gene: TRBV5-1
CDR3aa: CASSSGGQREKLFF

d_gene: -
v_gene: TRBV2
CDR3aa: CASTTRGGDTEAFF

d_gene: -
v_gene: TRBV18
CDR3aa: CASSLRKEGANYGYTF

d_gene: -
v_gene: TRBV25-1
CDR3aa: CASSESRTGELFF

d_gene: TRBD1
v_gene: TRBV6-6
CDR3aa: CASSYAGQGSDTQYF

d_gene: TRBD1
v_gene: TRBV9
CDR3aa: CASSVLGTASEQYF

d_gene: -
v_gene: TRBV4-1
CDR3aa: CASSHFYGRSSYRTEQYF

d_gene: TRBD1
v_gene: TRBV9
CDR3aa: CASSATGGITGELFF

d_gene: TRBD2
v_gene: TRBV5-3
CDR3aa: CARSLHPLAGGISGQDTQYF

d_gene: -
v_gene: TRBV25-1
CDR3aa: CASPAPSREQYF

d_gene: -
v_gene: TRBV5-1
CDR3aa: CASSVDRARYEQYF

d_gene: -
v_gene: TRBV2
CDR3aa: CASSGWSGTGANVLTF

d_gene: -
v_gene: TRBV9
CDR3aa: CASSDGPLSYEQYF

d_gene: TRBD2
v_gene: TRBV10-1
CDR3aa: CASSESKGLAGDSYNEQFF

d_gene: -
v_gene: TRBV27
CDR3aa: CASSPGGEGGNTIYF

d_gene: TRBD2
v_gene: TRBV4-2
CDR3aa: CASSQDSVTSGINEQFF

d_gene: TRBD2
v_gene: TRBV9
CDR3aa: CASSVALAGVYEQYF

d_gene: -
v_gene: TRBV6-1
CDR3aa: CASRVARGYEQYF

d_gene: -
v_gene: TRBV10-3
CDR3aa: CATSKGFTDEKLFF

d_gene: TRBD1
v_gene: TRBV28
CDR3aa: CASLTGDRGLLGYGYTF

d_gene: -
v_gene: TRBV5-1
CDR3aa: CASSRDSQETQYF

d_gene: -
v_gene: TRBV4-2
CDR3aa: CASSQELMRKTQYF

d_gene: -
v_gene: TRBV19
CDR3aa: CASSPGQNEKLFF

d_gene: -
v_gene: TRBV6-5
CDR3aa: CASSHRQRSSYEQYF

d_gene: TRBD1
v_gene: TRBV6-1
CDR3aa: CASSLRDRNTDTQYF

d_gene: TRBD1
v_gene: TRBV15
CDR3aa: CATSRDPGQQAFF

d_gene: TRBD1
v_gene: TRBV12-5
CDR3aa: CASGLTSFVGTGAHEQYF

d_gene: -
v_gene: TRBV5-1
CDR3aa: CASSPGGTREQYF

d_gene: TRBD2
v_gene: TRBV7-8
CDR3aa: CASSLGFPGGSYEQYF

d_gene: -
v_gene: TRBV5-6
CDR3aa: CASSFGPSTDTQYF

d_gene: -
v_gene: TRBV19
CDR3aa: CASMSRSNEKLFF

d_gene: -
v_gene: TRBV6-6
CDR3aa: CASSYLTGIGEGGYTF

d_gene: -
v_gene: TRBV29-1
CDR3aa: CSVRQPSNYGYTF

d_gene: -
v_gene: TRBV6-6
CDR3aa: CASSYSAAYQPQHF